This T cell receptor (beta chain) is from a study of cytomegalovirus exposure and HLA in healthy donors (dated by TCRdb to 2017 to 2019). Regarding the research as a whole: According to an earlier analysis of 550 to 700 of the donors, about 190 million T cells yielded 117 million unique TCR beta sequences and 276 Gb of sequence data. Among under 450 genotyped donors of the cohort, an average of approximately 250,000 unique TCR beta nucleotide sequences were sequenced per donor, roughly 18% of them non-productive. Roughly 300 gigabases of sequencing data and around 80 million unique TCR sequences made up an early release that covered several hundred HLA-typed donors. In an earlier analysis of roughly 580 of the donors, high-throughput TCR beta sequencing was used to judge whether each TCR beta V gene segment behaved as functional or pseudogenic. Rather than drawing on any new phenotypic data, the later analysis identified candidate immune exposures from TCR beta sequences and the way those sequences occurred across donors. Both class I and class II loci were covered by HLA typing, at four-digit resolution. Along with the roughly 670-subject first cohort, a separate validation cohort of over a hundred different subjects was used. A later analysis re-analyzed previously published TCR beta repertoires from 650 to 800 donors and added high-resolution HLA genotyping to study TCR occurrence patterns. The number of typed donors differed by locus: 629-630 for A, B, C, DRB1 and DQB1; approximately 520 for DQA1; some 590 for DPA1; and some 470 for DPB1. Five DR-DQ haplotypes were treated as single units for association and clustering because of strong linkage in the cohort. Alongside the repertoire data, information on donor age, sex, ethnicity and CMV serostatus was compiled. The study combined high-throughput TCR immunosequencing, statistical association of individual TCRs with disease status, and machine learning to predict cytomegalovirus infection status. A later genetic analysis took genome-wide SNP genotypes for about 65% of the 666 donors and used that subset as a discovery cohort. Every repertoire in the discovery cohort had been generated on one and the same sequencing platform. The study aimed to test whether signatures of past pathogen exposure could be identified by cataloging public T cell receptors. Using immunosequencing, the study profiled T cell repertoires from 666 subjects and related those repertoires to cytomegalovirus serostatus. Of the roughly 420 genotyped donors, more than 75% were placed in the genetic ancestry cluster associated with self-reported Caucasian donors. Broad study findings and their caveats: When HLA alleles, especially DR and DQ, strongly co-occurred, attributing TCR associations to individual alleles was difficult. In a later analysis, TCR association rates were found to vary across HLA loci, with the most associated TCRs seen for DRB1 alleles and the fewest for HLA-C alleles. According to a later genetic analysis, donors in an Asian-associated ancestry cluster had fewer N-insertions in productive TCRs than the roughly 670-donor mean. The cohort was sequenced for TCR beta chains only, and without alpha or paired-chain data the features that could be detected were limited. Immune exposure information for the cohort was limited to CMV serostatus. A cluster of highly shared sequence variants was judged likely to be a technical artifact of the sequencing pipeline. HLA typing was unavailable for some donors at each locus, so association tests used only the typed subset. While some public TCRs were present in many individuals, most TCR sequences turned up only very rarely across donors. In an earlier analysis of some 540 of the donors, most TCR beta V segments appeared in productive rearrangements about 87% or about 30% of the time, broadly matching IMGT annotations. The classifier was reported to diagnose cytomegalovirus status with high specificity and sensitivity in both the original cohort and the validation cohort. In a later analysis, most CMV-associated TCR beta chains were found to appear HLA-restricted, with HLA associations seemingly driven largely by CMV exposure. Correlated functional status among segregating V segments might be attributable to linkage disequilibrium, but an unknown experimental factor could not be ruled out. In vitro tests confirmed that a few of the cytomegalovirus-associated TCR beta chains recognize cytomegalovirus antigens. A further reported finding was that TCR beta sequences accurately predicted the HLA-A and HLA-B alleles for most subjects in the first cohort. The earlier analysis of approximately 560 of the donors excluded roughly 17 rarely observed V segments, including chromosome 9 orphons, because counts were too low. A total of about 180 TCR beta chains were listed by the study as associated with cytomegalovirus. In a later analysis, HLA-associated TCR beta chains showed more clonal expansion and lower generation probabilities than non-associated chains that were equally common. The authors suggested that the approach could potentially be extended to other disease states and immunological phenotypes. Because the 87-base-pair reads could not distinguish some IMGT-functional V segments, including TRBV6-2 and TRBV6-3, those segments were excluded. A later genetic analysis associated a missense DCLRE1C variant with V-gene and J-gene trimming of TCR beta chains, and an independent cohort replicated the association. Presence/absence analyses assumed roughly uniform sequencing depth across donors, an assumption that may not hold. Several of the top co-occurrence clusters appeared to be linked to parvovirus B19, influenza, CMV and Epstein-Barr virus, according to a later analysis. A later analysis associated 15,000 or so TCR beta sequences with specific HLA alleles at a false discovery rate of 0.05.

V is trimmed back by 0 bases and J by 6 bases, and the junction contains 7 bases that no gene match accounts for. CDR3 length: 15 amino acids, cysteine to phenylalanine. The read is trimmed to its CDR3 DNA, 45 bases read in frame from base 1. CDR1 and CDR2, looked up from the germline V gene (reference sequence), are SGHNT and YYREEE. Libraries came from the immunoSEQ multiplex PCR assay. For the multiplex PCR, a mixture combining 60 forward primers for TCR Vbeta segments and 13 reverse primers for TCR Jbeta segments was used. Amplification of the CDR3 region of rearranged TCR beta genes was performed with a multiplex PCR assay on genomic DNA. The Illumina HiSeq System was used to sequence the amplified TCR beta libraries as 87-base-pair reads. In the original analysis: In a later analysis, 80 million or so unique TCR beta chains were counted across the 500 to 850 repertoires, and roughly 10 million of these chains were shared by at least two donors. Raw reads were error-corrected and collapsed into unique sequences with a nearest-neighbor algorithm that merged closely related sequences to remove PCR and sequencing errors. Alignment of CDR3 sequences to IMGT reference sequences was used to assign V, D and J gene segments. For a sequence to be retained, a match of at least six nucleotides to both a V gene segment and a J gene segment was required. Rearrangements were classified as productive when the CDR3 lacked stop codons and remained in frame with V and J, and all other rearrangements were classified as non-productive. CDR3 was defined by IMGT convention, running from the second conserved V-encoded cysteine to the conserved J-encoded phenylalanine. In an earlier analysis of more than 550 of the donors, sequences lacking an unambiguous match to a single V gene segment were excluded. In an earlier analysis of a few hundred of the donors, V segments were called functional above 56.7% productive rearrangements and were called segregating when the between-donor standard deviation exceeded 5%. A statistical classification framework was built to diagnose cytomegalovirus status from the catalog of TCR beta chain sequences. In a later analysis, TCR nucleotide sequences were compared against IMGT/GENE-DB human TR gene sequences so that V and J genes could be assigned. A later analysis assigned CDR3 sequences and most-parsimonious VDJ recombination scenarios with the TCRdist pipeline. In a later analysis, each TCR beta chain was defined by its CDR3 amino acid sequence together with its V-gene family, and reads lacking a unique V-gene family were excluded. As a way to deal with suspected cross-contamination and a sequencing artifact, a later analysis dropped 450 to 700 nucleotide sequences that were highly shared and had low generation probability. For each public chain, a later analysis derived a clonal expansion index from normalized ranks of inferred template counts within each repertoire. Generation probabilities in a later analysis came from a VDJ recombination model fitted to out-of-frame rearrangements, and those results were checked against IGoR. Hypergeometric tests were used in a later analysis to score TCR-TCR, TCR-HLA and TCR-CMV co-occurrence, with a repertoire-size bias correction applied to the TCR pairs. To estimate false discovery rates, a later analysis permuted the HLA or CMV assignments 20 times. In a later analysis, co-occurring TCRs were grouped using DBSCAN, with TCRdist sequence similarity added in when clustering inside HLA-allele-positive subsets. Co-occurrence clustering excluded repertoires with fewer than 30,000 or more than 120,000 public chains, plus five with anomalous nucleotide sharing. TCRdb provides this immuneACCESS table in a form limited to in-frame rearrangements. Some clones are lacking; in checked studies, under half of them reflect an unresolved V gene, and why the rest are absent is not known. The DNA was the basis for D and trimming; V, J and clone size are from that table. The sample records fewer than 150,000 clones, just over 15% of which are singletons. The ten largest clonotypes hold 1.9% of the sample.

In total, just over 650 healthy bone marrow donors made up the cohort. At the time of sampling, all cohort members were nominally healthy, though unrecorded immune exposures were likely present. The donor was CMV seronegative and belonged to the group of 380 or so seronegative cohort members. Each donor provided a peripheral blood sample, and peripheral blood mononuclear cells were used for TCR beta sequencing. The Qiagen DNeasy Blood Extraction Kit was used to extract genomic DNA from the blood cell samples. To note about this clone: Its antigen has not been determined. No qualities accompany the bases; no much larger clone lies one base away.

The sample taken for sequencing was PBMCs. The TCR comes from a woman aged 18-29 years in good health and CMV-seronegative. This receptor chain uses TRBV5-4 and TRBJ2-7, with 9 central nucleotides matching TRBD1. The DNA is TGTGCCAGCAGCTTGGATGGGACAGGGATGGGCGAGCAGTACTTC. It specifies CASSLDGTGMGEQYF.